This T cell receptor (beta chain) emerged from a study of blood T cell repertoires in COVID-19. This clone was detected a few times. The limits of the CDR3 on the DNA are not certain, so only TCRdb's listed CDR3 is given. Assay used: immunoSEQ multiplex PCR; TCRdb lists only in-frame clones, some missing. The sample includes tens of thousands of clones, roughly 80% seen only once; the top ten take about a tenth. The length of the CDR3 is 15 amino acids, counting both ends. The germline gives CDR1 MNHEY, CDR2 SMNVEV (reference sequence). This TCR derives from a woman in her sixties or seventies with acute or convalescent COVID-19. The chain joins TRBV27 to TRBJ2-1; the tabulated D call, TRBD2, remains unverified against the DNA. The sequenced sample consisted of peripheral blood. The CDR3 reads CASSSSRPHYNEQFF.